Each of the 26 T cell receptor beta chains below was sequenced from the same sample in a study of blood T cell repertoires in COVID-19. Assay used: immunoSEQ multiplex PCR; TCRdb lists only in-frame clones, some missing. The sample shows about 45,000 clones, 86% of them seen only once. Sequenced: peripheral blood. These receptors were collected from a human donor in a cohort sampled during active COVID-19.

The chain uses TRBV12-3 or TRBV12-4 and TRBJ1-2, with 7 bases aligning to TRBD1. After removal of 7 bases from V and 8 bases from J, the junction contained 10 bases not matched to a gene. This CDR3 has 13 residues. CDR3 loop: CASNTRGTEGYTF. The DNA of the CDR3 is TGTGCCAGCAATACTAGGGGGACAGAAGGCTACACCTTC.

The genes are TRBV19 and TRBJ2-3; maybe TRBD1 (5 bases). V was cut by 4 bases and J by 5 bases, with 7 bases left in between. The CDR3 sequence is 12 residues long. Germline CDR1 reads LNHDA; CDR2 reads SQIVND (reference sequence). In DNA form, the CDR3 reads TGTGCCAGTAGTACGCAGGGAGATACGCAGTATTTT. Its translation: CASSTQGDTQYF.

The CDR3 bases are TGTGCCAGCAGTTACTCCCAAGCTCGACAGGTTGAGCAGTACTTC. This sequence encodes CASSYSQARQVEQYF. The rearrangement uses TRBV6-5 and TRBJ2-7, with TRBD1 as a possible D gene (6 bases). The CDR3 totals 15 residues. Germline V lookup: CDR1 MNHEY, CDR2 SVGAGI. V was cut by 0 bases and J by 7 bases, with 16 bases left in between.

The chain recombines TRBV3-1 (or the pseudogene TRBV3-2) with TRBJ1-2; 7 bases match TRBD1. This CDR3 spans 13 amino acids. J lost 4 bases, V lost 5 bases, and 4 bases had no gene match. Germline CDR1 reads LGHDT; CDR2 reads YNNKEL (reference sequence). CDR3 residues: CASSSGQFYGYTF. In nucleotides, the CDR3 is TGTGCCAGCAGCTCGGGACAGTTCTATGGCTACACCTTC.

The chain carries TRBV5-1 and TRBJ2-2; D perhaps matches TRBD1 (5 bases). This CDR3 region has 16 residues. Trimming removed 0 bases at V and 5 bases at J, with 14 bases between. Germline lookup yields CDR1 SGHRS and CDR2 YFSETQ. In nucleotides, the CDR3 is TGCGCCAGCAGCTTGGCCGGCAGGGTTTCTACCGGGGAGCTGTTTTTT. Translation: CASSLAGRVSTGELFF.

This CDR3 is CASSPGFTDTQYF. CDR3 coding DNA: TGTGCCAGCAGTCCAGGATTTACAGATACGCAGTATTTT. The chain employs TRBV6-6 and TRBJ2-3, with D hard to call. The CDR3 contains 13 residues. Germline CDR1 MNHNY, CDR2 SVGAGI (reference sequence). Trimming took 5 bases from V and 3 from J, leaving 9 bases between them.

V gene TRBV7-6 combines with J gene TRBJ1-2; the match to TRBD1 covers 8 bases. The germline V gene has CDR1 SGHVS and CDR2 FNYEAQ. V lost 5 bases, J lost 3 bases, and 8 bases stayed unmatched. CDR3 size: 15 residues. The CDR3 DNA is TGTGCCAGCAGCCGCGGCCCGACAGGGGACTATGGCTACACCTTC. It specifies CASSRGPTGDYGYTF.

As DNA, the CDR3 is TGTGCCAGCAGCTTGGACAGGGGAAGCAATCAGCCCCAGCATTTT. It yields the protein CASSLDRGSNQPQHF. The chain recombines TRBV5-8 with TRBJ1-5; 7 bases line up with TRBD1. V was clipped by 0 bases and J by 1 base; unmatched bases: 1. The CDR3 is 15 residues long. Germline lookup yields CDR1 SGHTS and CDR2 YDEGEE.

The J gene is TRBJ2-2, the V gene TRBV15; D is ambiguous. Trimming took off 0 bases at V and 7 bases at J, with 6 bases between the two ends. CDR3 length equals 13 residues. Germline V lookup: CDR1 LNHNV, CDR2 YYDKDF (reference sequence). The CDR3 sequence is CATSRDQNGELFF. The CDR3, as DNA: TGTGCCACCAGCAGAGATCAGAACGGGGAGCTGTTTTTT.

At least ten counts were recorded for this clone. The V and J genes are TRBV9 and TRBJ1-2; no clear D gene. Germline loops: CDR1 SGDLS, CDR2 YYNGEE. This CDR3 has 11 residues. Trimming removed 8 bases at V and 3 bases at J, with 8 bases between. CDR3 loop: CASWQDYGYTF. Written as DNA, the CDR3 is TGTGCCAGTTGGCAGGACTATGGCTACACCTTC.

CDR3 loop: CASSLGLGGYTF. CDR3 bases: TGTGCCAGCAGCCTCGGCCTGGGCGGCTACACCTTC. This chain connects TRBV7-2 to TRBJ1-2; D remains unclear. The CDR3 has 12 residues. Germline V CDR1 and CDR2: SGHTA, FQGNSA. The V end was cut by 5 bases, the J end by 8 bases, with 12 bases between.

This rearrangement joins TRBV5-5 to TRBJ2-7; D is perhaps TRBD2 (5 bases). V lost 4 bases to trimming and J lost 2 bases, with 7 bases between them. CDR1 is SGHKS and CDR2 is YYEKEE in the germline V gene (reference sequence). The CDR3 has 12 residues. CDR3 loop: CASSPGTYEQYF. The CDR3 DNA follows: TGTGCCAGCAGCCCGGGGACCTACGAGCAGTACTTC.

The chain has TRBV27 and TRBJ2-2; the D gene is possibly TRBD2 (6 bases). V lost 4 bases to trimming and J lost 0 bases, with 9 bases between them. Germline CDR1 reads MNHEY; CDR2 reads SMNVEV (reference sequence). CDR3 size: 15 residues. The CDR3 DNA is TGTGCCAGCAGTTCGGGGGAGGCGAACACCGGGGAGCTGTTTTTT. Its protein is CASSSGEANTGELFF.

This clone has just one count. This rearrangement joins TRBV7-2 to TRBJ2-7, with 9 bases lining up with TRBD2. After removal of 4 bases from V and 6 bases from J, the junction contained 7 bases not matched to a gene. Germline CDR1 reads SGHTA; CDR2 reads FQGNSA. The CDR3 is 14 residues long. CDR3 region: CASSSRGGEGEQYF. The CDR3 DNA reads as TGTGCCAGCAGCTCCCGCGGGGGGGAGGGCGAGCAGTACTTC.

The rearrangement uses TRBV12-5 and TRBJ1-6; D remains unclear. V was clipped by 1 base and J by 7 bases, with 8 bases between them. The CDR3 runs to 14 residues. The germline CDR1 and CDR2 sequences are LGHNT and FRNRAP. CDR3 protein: CASGLELLNSPLHF. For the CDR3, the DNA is TGTGCTAGTGGTTTGGAACTTTTAAATTCACCCCTCCACTTT.

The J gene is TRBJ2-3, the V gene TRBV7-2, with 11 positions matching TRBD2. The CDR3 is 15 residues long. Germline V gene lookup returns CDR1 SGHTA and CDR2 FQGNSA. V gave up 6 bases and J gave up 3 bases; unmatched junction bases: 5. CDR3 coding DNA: TGTGCCAGCAGATATAGCGGGGGGGCGACAGATACGCAGTATTTT. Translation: CASRYSGGATDTQYF.

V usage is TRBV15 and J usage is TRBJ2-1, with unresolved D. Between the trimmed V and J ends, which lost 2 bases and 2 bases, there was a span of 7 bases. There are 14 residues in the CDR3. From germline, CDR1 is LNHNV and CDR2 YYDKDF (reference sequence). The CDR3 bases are TGTGCCACCAGCAGATCCAGCGCCTACAATGAGCAGTTCTTC. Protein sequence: CATSRSSAYNEQFF.

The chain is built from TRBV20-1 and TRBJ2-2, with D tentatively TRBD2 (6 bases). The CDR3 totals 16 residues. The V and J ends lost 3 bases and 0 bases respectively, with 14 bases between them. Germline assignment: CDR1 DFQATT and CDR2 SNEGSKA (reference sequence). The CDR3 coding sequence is TGCAGTGCTAGTGGGGCGGGGACGACGAACACCGGGGAGCTGTTTTTT. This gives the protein CSASGAGTTNTGELFF.

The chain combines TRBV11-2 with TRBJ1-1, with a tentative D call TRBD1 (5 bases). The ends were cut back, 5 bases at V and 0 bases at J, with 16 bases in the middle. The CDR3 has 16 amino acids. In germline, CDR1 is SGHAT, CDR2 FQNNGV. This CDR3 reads CASSLLGHLLNTEAFF. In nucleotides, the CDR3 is TGTGCCAGCAGCCTCCTCGGACACCTCTTGAACACTGAAGCTTTCTTT.

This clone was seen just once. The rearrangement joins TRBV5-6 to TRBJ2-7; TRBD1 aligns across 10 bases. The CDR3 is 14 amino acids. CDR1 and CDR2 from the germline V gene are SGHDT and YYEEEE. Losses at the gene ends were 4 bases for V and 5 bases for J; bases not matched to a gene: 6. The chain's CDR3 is CASSRGQGSDEQYF. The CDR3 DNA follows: TGTGCCAGCAGCCGGGGACAGGGGAGTGACGAGCAGTACTTC.

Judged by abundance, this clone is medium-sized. The chain's CDR3 is CASSRRDGYTF. CDR3 nucleotide sequence: TGTGCCAGCAGCCGGAGGGATGGCTACACCTTC. The rearrangement uses TRBV12-3 or TRBV12-4 and TRBJ1-2; D is unclear. Trimming pared 6 bases from V and 6 bases from J, leaving 8 bases between. The CDR3 has 11 residues.

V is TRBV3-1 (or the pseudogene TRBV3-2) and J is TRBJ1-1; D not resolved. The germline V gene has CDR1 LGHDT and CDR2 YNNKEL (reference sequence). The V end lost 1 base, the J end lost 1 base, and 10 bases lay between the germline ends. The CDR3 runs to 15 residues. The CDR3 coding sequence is TGTGCCAGCAGCCAAGGGATCGCTAGGAACACTGAAGCTTTCTTT. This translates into CASSQGIARNTEAFF.

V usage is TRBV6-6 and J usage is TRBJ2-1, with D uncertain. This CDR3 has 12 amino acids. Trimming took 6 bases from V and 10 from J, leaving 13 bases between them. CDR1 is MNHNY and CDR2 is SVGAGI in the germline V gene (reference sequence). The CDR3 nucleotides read TGTGCCAGCAGCAACCCTGGCGGAGAGCAGTTCTTC. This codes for CASSNPGGEQFF.

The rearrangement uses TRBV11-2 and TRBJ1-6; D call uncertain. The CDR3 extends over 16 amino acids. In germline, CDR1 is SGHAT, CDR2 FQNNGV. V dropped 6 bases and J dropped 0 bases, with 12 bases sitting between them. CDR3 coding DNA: TGTGCCAGCAGGTTCCATCGGAGCTCCTATAATTCACCCCTCCACTTT. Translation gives CASRFHRSSYNSPLHF. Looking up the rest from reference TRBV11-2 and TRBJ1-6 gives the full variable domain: EAGVAQSPRYKIIEKRQSVAFWCNPISGHATLYWYQQILGQGPKLLIQFQNNGVVDDSQLPKDRFSAERLKGVDSTLKIQPAKLEDSAVYLCASRFHRSSYNSPLHFGNGTRLTVT.

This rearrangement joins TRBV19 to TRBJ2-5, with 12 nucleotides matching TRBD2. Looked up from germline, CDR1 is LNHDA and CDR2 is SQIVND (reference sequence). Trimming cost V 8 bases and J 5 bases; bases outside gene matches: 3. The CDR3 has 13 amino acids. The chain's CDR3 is CASGLAGWETQYF. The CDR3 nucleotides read TGTGCCAGTGGACTAGCGGGGTGGGAGACCCAGTACTTC.

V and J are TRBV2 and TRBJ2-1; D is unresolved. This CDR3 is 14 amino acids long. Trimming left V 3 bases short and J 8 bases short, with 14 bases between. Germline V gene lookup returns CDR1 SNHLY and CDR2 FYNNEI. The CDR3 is CASSEWLGIYEQFF. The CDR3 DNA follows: TGTGCCAGCAGTGAGTGGCTAGGTATCTATGAGCAGTTCTTC.